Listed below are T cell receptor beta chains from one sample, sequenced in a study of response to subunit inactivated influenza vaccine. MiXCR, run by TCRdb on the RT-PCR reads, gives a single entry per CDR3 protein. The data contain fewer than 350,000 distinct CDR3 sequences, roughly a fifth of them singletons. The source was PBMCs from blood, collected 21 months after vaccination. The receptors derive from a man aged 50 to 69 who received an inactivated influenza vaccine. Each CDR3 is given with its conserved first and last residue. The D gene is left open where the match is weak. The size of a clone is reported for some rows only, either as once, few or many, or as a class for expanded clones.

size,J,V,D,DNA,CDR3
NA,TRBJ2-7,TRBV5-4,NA,TGTGCCAGCAGCTTGGGTGTTGGCGGCTACTACGAGCAGTACTTC,CASSLGVGGYYEQYF
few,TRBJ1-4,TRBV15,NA,TGTGCCACCAGCAGAGGAAAGGGGGAAGATGAAAAACTGTTTTTT,CATSRGKGEDEKLFF
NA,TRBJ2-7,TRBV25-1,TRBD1,TGTGCCAGCAGTGCCCGGGACAGGGCCTACGAGCAGTACTTC,CASSARDRAYEQYF
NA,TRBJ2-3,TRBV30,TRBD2,TGTGCCTGGAGTGTAGGTAGCGGGGGGGCAGATACGCAGTATTTT,CAWSVGSGGADTQYF
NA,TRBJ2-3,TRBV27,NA,TGTGCCAGCAGTTTATGGGGAGGACGGGACACCATAGATACGCAGTATTTT,CASSLWGGRDTIDTQYF
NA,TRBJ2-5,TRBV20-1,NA,TGCAGTGCTAGAGGTCACCTAGGGGAGACCCAGTACTTC,CSARGHLGETQYF
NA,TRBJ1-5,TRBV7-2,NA,TGTGCCAGCAGCTTAGCGCTAAGGGGAAGTGGCAATCAGCCCCAGCATTTT,CASSLALRGSGNQPQHF
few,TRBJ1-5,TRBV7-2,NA,TGTGCCAGCAGCCCGGGCCCAATTTCGCGGAGTCAGCCCCAGCATTTT,CASSPGPISRSQPQHF
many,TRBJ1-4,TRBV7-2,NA,TGTGCCAGCAGCTTAGATAGGGGTAATGAAAAACTGTTTTTT,CASSLDRGNEKLFF
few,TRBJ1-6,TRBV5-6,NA,TGTGCCAGCAGCGTACAGGTGCCTAATTCACCCCTCCACTTT,CASSVQVPNSPLHF
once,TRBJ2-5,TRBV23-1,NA,TGCGCCAGCAGTCAATCGCCAGCGGAGGAGACCCAGTACTTC,CASSQSPAEETQYF
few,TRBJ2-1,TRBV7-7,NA,TGTGCTAGCAGCTTAGGGATAGGGAACAATGAGCAGTTCTTC,CASSLGIGNNEQFF
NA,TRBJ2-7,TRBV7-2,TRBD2,TGTGCCAGCACCCCCCGGGCTAGCGGCTCCTACGAGCAGTACTTC,CASTPRASGSYEQYF
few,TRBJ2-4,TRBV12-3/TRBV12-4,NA,TGTGCCAGCAGTTTAGGCAGGGTGTACATTCAGTACTTC,CASSLGRVYIQYF
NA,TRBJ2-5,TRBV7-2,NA,TGTGCCAGCGGGCTCGGGGTTTCGACCCAGTACTTC,CASGLGVSTQYF
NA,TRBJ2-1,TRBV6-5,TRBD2,TGTGCCAGCAGTAACAAGCGGGAGGGGGAGCAGTTCTTC,CASSNKREGEQFF
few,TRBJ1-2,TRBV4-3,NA,TGCGCCAGCAGCCCGATGATGGGAGGTCCCTATGGCTACACCTTC,CASSPMMGGPYGYTF
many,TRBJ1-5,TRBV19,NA,TGTGCCAGTAGTATAGGTCGGGCGCCCCAGCATTTT,CASSIGRAPQHF
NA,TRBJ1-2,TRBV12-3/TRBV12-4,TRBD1,TGTGCCAGCAGAGGAAGGGACAGCTATGGCTACACCTTC,CASRGRDSYGYTF
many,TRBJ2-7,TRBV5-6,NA,TGTGCCAGCAGCTTACAACGGGACACCCACTCCTACGAGCAGTACTTC,CASSLQRDTHSYEQYF
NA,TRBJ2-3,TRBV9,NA,TGTGCCAGCAGCGCCTTCGATGACACAGATACGCAGTATTTT,CASSAFDDTDTQYF
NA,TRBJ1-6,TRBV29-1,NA,TGCAGCGTTGGCCGGGACCGTCAATCACCCCTCCACTTT,CSVGRDRQSPLHF
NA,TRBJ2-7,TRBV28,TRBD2,TGTGCCAGCACCCAACTAGCGGGAGCCTACGAGCAGTACTTC,CASTQLAGAYEQYF
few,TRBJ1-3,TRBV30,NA,TGTGCCTGGAGTGTCGGTCAGTACTCTGGAAACACCATATATTTT,CAWSVGQYSGNTIYF
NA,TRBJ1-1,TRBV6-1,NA,TGTGCCAGCAGCAAACCAGGGATGGGCACTGAAGCTTTCTTT,CASSKPGMGTEAFF
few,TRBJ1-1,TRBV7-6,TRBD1,TGTGCCAGCAGCGAGAGGGGGGACAGAGATAAAGAAGCTTTCTTT,CASSERGDRDKEAFF
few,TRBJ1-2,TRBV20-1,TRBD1,TGCAGTGCTGGGAGGACAGGGACTAACTATGGCTACACCTTC,CSAGRTGTNYGYTF
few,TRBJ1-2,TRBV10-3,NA,TGTGCCATCAGTTCAGGGATCGGTCCCTATGGCTACACCTTC,CAISSGIGPYGYTF
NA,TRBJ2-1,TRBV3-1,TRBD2,TGTGCCAGCAGCCCAGAGATAGCGGGGGTGACTCTATACAATGAGCAGTTCTTC,CASSPEIAGVTLYNEQFF
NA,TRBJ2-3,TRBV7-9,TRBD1,TGTGCCAGCAGCTTAGCGACAGGGGGCGCAGATACGCAGTATTTT,CASSLATGGADTQYF
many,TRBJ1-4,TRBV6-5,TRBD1,TGTGCCAGCAGACAAACAGGGGGAAAACTGTTTTTT,CASRQTGGKLFF
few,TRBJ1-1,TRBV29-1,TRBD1,TGCAGCGTTGAAGGTTTTCGGACAGGTACGATGAACACTGAAGCTTTCTTT,CSVEGFRTGTMNTEAFF
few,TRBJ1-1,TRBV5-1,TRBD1,TGCGCCAGCGGGCCCCAGGGACAGGGGGCAGCTTTCTTT,CASGPQGQGAAFF
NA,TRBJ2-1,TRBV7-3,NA,TGTGCCAGCAGCTTAATCCCCCTTGGCAATGAGCAGTTCTTC,CASSLIPLGNEQFF
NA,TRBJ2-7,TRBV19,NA,TGTGCCAGTAGTATACCAGGGTACGAGCAGTACTTC,CASSIPGYEQYF
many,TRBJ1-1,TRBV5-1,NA,TGCGCCAGCAGCGAGGGCCCAAACACTGAAGCTTTCTTT,CASSEGPNTEAFF
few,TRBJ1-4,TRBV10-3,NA,TGTGCCATCAGTGAGGGGGCTGGAGCAACTAATGAAAAACTGTTTTTT,CAISEGAGATNEKLFF
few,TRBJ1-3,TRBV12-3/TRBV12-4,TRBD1,TGTGCCAGCAGTTCCCAGGCCCAGGGGGCTGGAAACACCATATATTTT,CASSSQAQGAGNTIYF
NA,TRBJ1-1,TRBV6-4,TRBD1,TGTGCCAGCAAGATGGACAGGGGAGGGACTGAAGCTTTCTTT,CASKMDRGGTEAFF
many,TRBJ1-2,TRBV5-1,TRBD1,TGCGCCAGCAGCCCGGGGACAGGGGAAGGCTACACCTTC,CASSPGTGEGYTF
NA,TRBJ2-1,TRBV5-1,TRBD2,TGCGCCAGCAGCTTGTCTAGCGGGCCGCCAGGCTCCTACAATGAGCAGTTCTTC,CASSLSSGPPGSYNEQFF
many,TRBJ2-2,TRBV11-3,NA,TGTGCCAGCAGCTTAGATCTGGCAGGCACCGGGGAGCTGTTTTTT,CASSLDLAGTGELFF
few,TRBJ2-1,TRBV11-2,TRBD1,TGTGCCAGCAGCACCCGGACAGGGGGCGGCAATGAGCAGTTCTTC,CASSTRTGGGNEQFF
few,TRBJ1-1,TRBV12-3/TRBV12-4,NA,TGTGCCAGCAGTTCCGAAACGGTCTTTGAAGCTTTCTTT,CASSSETVFEAFF
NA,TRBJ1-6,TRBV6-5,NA,TGTGCCAGCAGTCACACCCTCCCGGGGGCTAATTCACCCCTCCACTTT,CASSHTLPGANSPLHF
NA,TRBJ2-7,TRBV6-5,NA,TGTGCCAGTTTGGGTCCATCCTACGAGCAGTACTTC,CASLGPSYEQYF
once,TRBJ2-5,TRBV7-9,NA,TGTGCCAGCAGCTTAAATCGGCGAGAGACCCAGTACTTC,CASSLNRRETQYF
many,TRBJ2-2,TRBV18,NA,TGTGCCAGCTCCGTAGCGAACACCGGGGAGCTGTTTTTT,CASSVANTGELFF
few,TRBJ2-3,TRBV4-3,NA,TGCGCCAGCAGCCAAACGGGCAGGGGAGCAGATACGCAGTATTTT,CASSQTGRGADTQYF
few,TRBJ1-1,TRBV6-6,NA,TGTGCCAGCAGTTACTCCAAAGAAGCTTTCTTT,CASSYSKEAFF
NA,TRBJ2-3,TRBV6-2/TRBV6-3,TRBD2,TGTGCCAGCAGTCCACTAGCGGTCCTGGGCACAGATACGCAGTATTTT,CASSPLAVLGTDTQYF
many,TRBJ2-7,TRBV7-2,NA,TGTGCCAGCAGCTCCGGGACTTTCTACGAGCAGTACTTC,CASSSGTFYEQYF
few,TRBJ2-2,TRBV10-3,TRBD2,TGTGCCATCAGTGAGTCGCCACTAGCGGGAGGAGGGACCGGGGAGCTGTTTTTT,CAISESPLAGGGTGELFF
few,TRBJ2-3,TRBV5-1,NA,TGCGCCAGCAGCTTGGGAGCAGGGGGGTACACAGATACGCAGTATTTT,CASSLGAGGYTDTQYF
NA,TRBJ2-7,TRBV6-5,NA,TGTGCCAGCAGTTACCCTGGCGGCTACGAGCAGTACTTC,CASSYPGGYEQYF
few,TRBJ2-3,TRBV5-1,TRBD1,TGCGCCAGCAGCTTCAAAGGGGGCGATCCAGATACGCAGTATTTT,CASSFKGGDPDTQYF
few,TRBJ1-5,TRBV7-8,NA,TGTGCCAGCAGCCCGAGTAGGACTCAAGGGAATCAGCCCCAGCATTTT,CASSPSRTQGNQPQHF
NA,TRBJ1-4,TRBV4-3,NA,TGCGCCAGCAGCCAGGACGCCACTGGAACTAATGAAAAACTGTTTTTT,CASSQDATGTNEKLFF
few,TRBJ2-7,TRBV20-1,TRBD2,TGCAGTGCTATGGCGACTAGCGGTTCCTACGAGCAGTACTTC,CSAMATSGSYEQYF